This TCR beta chain was sequenced in a study of blood T cell repertoires in COVID-19. Authors' analysis steps: Estimation of nucleated cell counts was performed using reference gene primer amplification. This table comes from immunoSEQ multiplex PCR, and its TCRdb copy is limited to in-frame clones, with some not included. Clone size and V and J calls were adopted from that table, with D and trimming inferred from the DNA. The sample lists approximately 82,000 clones, approximately 82% occurring once. There are 15 residues in the CDR3. V was shortened by 3 bases and J by 5 bases, with 17 bases between the two germline ends. CDR1 and CDR2 (germline): SGHKS, YYEKEE (reference sequence).

The clonotype originates from a woman in her seventies with acute or convalescent COVID-19. Sample: peripheral blood. The rearrangement uses TRBV5-5 and TRBJ1-2, with D possibly being TRBD1 (6 bases). CDR3 in amino acids: CASSSAGDSNYGYTF. For the CDR3, the DNA is TGTGCCAGCAGCTCCGCAGGGGATAGTAATTATGGCTACACCTTC.